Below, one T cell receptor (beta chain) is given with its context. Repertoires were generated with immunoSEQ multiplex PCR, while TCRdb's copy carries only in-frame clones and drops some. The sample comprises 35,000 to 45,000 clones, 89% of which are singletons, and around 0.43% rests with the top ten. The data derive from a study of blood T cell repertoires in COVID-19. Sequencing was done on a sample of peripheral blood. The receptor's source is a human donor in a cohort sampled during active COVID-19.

The CDR3 coding sequence is TGTGCCAGCAGCTTGGGGACAGATCTATATGGCTACACCTTC. This encodes CASSLGTDLYGYTF. This chain uses TRBV5-4 with TRBJ1-2; D might be TRBD1 (6 bases). Looked up from germline, CDR1 is SGHNT and CDR2 is YYREEE (reference sequence). This CDR3 has 14 residues. Trimming removed 0 bases at V and 5 bases at J, with 11 bases between.